The 8 T cell receptor beta chains presented below share a single source sample, sequenced in a study of blood T cell repertoires in COVID-19. Data came from immunoSEQ multiplex PCR; TCRdb stores just in-frame clones and leaves some out. The sample records roughly 45,000 clones, roughly 82% being singletons. Material for sequencing was peripheral blood. Source of these receptors: a woman in her sixties or seventies with acute or convalescent COVID-19.

V is TRBV19 and J is TRBJ1-4, with TRBD1 matching over 8 bases. This CDR3 comprises 13 residues. The V gene's germline CDR1 is LNHDA and CDR2 SQIVND (reference sequence). Trimming cost V 8 bases and J 7 bases; bases outside gene matches: 6. The CDR3 region is CASGDRGGEKLFF. CDR3 bases: TGTGCCAGTGGTGACAGGGGTGGTGAAAAACTGTTTTTT.

The J gene is TRBJ1-6, the V gene TRBV2; the match to TRBD1 covers 8 bases. Trimming removed 8 bases from V and 0 bases from J; junction bases left unmatched: 9. Per germline, CDR1 SNHLY and CDR2 FYNNEI. The CDR3 has 17 amino acids. CDR3 in DNA: TGTGCCAGCGGTTACGACAGGGGTAGCTCCTATAATTCACCCCTCCACTTT. Amino acids: CASGYDRGSSYNSPLHF.

The genes are TRBV5-6 and TRBJ2-5; the D gene is possibly TRBD1 (5 bases). V was trimmed by 1 base and J by 0 bases, leaving 7 bases between them. The CDR3 is 14 amino acids. Germline loops: CDR1 SGHDT, CDR2 YYEEEE. In nucleotides, the CDR3 is TGTGCCAGCAGCTTGATGGGGCACCAAGAGACCCAGTACTTC. Its translation: CASSLMGHQETQYF.

The chain recombines TRBV7-9 with TRBJ1-4; TRBD1 aligns across 7 bases. CDR3 length: 17 residues. Germline V gene sequence: CDR1 SEHNR, CDR2 FQNEAQ (reference sequence). After removal of 5 bases from V and 0 bases from J, the junction contained 9 bases not matched to a gene. In nucleotides, the CDR3 is TGTGCCAGCAGCACCCGACAGGGACTGGCAACTAATGAAAAACTGTTTTTT. This sequence encodes CASSTRQGLATNEKLFF.

This rearrangement joins TRBV5-4 to TRBJ2-7; 12 nucleotides align to TRBD2. The V gene's germline CDR1 is SGHNT and CDR2 YYREEE (reference sequence). CDR3 length: 16 residues. The ends lost 1 base at V and 5 bases at J; junction bases unmatched: 7. CDR3: CASSLPLAGGYDEQYF. The CDR3, as DNA: TGTGCCAGCAGCTTGCCCCTAGCGGGGGGGTACGACGAGCAGTACTTC.

This chain links TRBV5-5 with TRBJ2-2; 7 bases agree with TRBD1. J was trimmed by 3 bases and V by 4 bases; bases with no gene match: 9. The CDR3 spans 16 residues. From germline, CDR1 is SGHKS and CDR2 YYEKEE (reference sequence). Here the CDR3 DNA reads TGTGCCAGCAGCCCGAGACCGCAGGGGGACACCGGGGAGCTGTTTTTT. It codes for CASSPRPQGDTGELFF. Complete variable domain (other parts from reference TRBV5-5 and TRBJ2-2): DAGVTQSPTHLIKTRGQQVTLRCSPISGHKSVSWYQQVLGQGPQFIFQYYEKEERGRGNFPDRFSARQFPNYSSELNVNALLLGDSALYLCASSPRPQGDTGELFFGEGSRLTVL.

This sequence joins TRBV25-1 and TRBJ1-4; the match to TRBD1 covers 8 bases. Germline-derived CDR1 and CDR2 are MGHDK and SYGVNS. V lost 6 bases, J lost 6 bases, and 9 bases stayed unmatched. The CDR3 contains 15 residues. The CDR3 nucleotides read TGTGCCAGCAGCTTACCCGGGACAGGATATGAAAAACTGTTTTTT. It encodes CASSLPGTGYEKLFF.

This chain joins TRBV7-8 and TRBJ2-7, with D perhaps TRBD1 (6 bases). The CDR3 spans 13 residues. Germline CDR1 and CDR2: SGHVS and FQNEAQ. The germline V and J ends were trimmed by 1 base and 5 bases, with 9 bases remaining between them. CDR3 residues: CASSLDRVDEQYF. In DNA form, the CDR3 reads TGTGCCAGCAGCTTAGACAGGGTAGACGAGCAGTACTTC.